A selection of T cell receptor beta chains follows, all from one sample in a study of radiation and T cells in renal cell carcinoma. Method: immunoSEQ multiplex PCR; TCRdb's copy keeps in-frame clones and lacks some. This table has 95,000 to 150,000 clones, around 81% appearing once. This material consisted of blood, taken from a patient whose treatment included radiotherapy and nephrectomy. Receptor source: a man aged 45-60 years with renal cell carcinoma. CDR3s include the opening cysteine and the closing phenylalanine or tryptophan. Rows may omit the clone size; those that give it use once, few, many or a size class.

abundance | j_gene | v_gene | CDR3aa
NA | TRBJ2-2 | TRBV27 | CASRAGTTNTGELFF
NA | TRBJ2-1 | TRBV9 | CASSGEGWTSQSRQFF
NA | TRBJ1-2 | TRBV29-1 | CSVARDIQSTGYTF
NA | TRBJ2-3 | TRBV2 | CASSEARGRGDTQYF
NA | TRBJ1-1 | TRBV9 | CASSVIGGTTEAFF
NA | TRBJ2-1 | TRBV7-9 | CASSLGQPYNEQFF
NA | TRBJ2-2 | TRBV6-5 | CASSMNTLNTGELFF
NA | TRBJ2-7 | TRBV6-5 | CASSVTGEQYF
NA | TRBJ2-5 | TRBV5-4 | CASSFWTAQETQYF
NA | TRBJ1-2 | TRBV7-9 | CASSPGKGNILYGYTF
NA | TRBJ2-7 | TRBV4-2 | CASSQLGGGSEQYF
NA | TRBJ1-1 | TRBV5-1 | CASSSGANTEAFF
few | TRBJ2-7 | TRBV2 | CASSVGALVYEQYF
once | TRBJ1-1 | TRBV5-1 | CASSLIGGVNTEAFF
NA | TRBJ1-6 | TRBV30 | CAWGPGGRDNSPLHF
once | TRBJ1-5 | TRBV19 | CASSFQGGNQPQHF
NA | TRBJ1-1 | TRBV29-1 | CSAGGTGGGLGTEAFF
NA | TRBJ2-1 | TRBV7-3 | CASSPTPPGTSGNNEQFF
NA | TRBJ2-1 | TRBV10-1 | CASSESPFSSEQFF
once | TRBJ1-2 | TRBV6-5 | CASSSRDRANYGYTF
NA | TRBJ2-1 | TRBV5-1 | CASSFTSGGAPFF
few | TRBJ2-5 | TRBV11-1 | CASSPHQVGGLETQYF
NA | TRBJ2-5 | TRBV18 | CASSPSGQRETQYF
NA | TRBJ2-1 | TRBV9 | CASSVAGTGTGNEQFF
NA | TRBJ1-5 | TRBV2 | CASSADGFNQPQHF
NA | TRBJ2-2 | TRBV18 | CASSRRPPGTGELFF
few | TRBJ2-7 | TRBV9 | CASSHLRAGLSEQYF
NA | TRBJ1-2 | TRBV28 | CASSLKGRYGYTF
NA | TRBJ2-1 | TRBV18 | CASSPPPGGDEQFF
NA | TRBJ2-2 | TRBV10-3 | CAITTQNTGELFF
few | TRBJ2-7 | TRBV18 | CASSPSSAPYEQYF
few | TRBJ1-5 | TRBV5-8 | CASSLPYANQPQHF
NA | TRBJ2-5 | TRBV14 | CASSQRGTSGRNQETQYF
once | TRBJ2-2 | TRBV25-1 | CASSVTPGLAGGTGELFF
NA | TRBJ1-4 | TRBV11-2 | CASSLGHNNEKLFF
NA | TRBJ1-2 | TRBV25-1 | CASSESDYGYTF